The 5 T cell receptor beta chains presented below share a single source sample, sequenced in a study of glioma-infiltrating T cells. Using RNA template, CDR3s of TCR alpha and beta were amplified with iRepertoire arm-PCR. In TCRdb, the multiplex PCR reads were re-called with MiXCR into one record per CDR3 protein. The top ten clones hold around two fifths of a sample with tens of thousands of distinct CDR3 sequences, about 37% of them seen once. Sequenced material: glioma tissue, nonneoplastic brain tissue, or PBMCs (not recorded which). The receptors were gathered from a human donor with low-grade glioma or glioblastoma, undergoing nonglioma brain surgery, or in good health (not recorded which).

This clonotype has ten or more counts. For the CDR3, the DNA is TGTGCCAGCAGTTTGTATAGTCGCTCGATAACCAATGGCTACACCTTC. It is translated as CASSLYSRSITNGYTF. This chain links TRBV12-3 or TRBV12-4 with TRBJ1-2, with D hard to call. CDR3 size: 16 residues. The V end was cut by 3 bases, the J end by 6 bases, with 20 bases between.

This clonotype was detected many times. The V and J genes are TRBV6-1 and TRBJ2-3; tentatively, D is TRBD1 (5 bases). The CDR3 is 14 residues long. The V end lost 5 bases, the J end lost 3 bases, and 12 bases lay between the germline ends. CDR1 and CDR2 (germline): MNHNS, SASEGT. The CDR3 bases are TGTGCCAGCAGTTACGAGACAGCTACAGATACGCAGTATTTT. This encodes CASSYETATDTQYF.

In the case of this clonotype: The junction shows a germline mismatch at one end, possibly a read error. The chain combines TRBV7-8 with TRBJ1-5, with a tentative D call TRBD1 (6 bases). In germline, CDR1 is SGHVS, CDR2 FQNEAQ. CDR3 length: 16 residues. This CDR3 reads CASSLVGGLSNQPQRF. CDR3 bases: TGTGCCAGCAGCTTAGTTGGGGGGCTCAGCAACCAGCCCCAGCGTTTT.

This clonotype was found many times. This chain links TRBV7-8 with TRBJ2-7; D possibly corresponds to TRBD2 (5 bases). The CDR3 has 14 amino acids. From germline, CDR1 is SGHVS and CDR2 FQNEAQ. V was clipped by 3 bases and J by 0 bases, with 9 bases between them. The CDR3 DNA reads TGTGCCAGCAGCTTGATTCTAGCCTCCTACGAGCAGTACTTC. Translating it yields CASSLILASYEQYF.

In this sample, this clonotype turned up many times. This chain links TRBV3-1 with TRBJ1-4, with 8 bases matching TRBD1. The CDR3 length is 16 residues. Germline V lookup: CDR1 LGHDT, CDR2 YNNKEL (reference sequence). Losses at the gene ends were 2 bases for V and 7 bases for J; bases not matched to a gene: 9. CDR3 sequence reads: CASSQNIGQGSEKLFF. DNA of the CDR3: TGTGCCAGCAGCCAAAATATAGGACAGGGAAGTGAAAAACTGTTTTTT.